In this sample, the clone carrying this T cell receptor (beta chain) turned up many times. What it binds is not known. The data are from a study of regulatory T cells in long-lasting Graves disease. Study-wide findings and caveats: Persistent cases of Graves' showed reduced TCR diversity relative to newly diagnosed patients.

The sample's time point: persistent/refractory GD, antithyroid drugs over 5 years with positive TRAb. Researchers made the TCR library from RNA that was extracted from PBMCs. The peripheral blood volume drawn was 7 to 10 milliliters, and it was collected into EDTA tubes. Arm-PCR of CDR3 regions and iRepertoire HTBI primers were the basis on which TCR beta libraries were built. One entry per CDR3 protein results from TCRdb running MiXCR on the multiplex PCR reads. The data hold around 500,000 distinct CDR3 sequences, with about 20% observed a single time. This sample comprised peripheral blood mononuclear cells (PBMCs), obtained when the disease was refractory, from a patient treated with antithyroid drugs. This TCR came from a female donor with Graves disease.

CDR3 nucleotides: TGCGCCAGCAGCCAAATAGGGGAAAAACTGTTTTTT. Amino acid sequence: CASSQIGEKLFF. V usage is TRBV4-3 and J usage is TRBJ1-4; no reliable D call. Germline CDR1 reads LGHNA; CDR2 reads YSLEER. The CDR3 has 12 residues. Trimming took 2 bases from V and 8 from J, leaving 6 bases between them.